A selection of T cell receptor beta chains follows, all from one sample in a study of T-cell memory formation after mild COVID-19. TCRdb reanalysed the 5' RACE reads using MiXCR and keeps one entry per CDR3 protein. The sample has about 210,000 distinct CDR3 sequences; about 10% are singletons. Sequencing used PBMCs or a T cell subset sorted from them (not recorded which). The receptors were gathered from a man aged 18 to 29 who had mild COVID-19 (a few samples of this study predate the infection). Cell type and time point are not known. Both conserved end residues are part of each CDR3. D genes are given only for firm matches. Rows may omit the clone size; those that give it use once, few, many or a size class.

DNA	CDR3	size	D	V	J
TGCAGCGTTGCGACCGGGACAAGGAACACTGAAGCTTTCTTT	CSVATGTRNTEAFF	.	.	TRBV29-1	TRBJ1-1
TGCAGTGCTTCGGGGCGAGAAAAACTGTTTTTT	CSASGREKLFF	.	.	TRBV20-1	TRBJ1-4
TGTGCCAGCAGCAAATTCCAGGGGGGAACCTACAATGAGCAGTTCTTC	CASSKFQGGTYNEQFF	many	.	TRBV5-8	TRBJ2-1
TGTGCCAGCAGCTTAGGTTGGGGATCGGATACGCAGTATTTT	CASSLGWGSDTQYF	.	.	TRBV11-2	TRBJ2-3
TGTGCCAGCAGCCCCACCGCGGGACTCCAAGAGACCCAGTACTTC	CASSPTAGLQETQYF	few	.	TRBV7-3	TRBJ2-5
TGTGCCAGCAGCAGGGACAGGGCAAAGACAGATACGCAGTATTTT	CASSRDRAKTDTQYF	few	TRBD1	TRBV12-3/TRBV12-4	TRBJ2-3
TGTGCCAGCAGTTACTCACCCCAGCGAGACAGGGGCTTCCATGAGCAGTTCTTC	CASSYSPQRDRGFHEQFF	.	TRBD1	TRBV6-2/TRBV6-3	TRBJ2-1
TGCAGTGCCCAGGCTGTACCCTCTGGAAACACCATATATTTT	CSAQAVPSGNTIYF	few	.	TRBV20-1	TRBJ1-3
TGTGCCAGCGCCCCAGGGGTAAATCAGCCCCAGCATTTT	CASAPGVNQPQHF	.	.	TRBV27	TRBJ1-5
TGTGCCAGCAGCAGGGGGCGGGAGACCCAGTACTTC	CASSRGRETQYF	.	TRBD1	TRBV7-8	TRBJ2-5
TGCTCCAGCAGCTCCAGGGGTGCTGAGCAGTTCTTC	CSSSSRGAEQFF	.	.	TRBV5-1	TRBJ2-1
TGTGCCAGCAGGCTAGCGCTGGGGCAGAGGACTAGCGGCTCCTACAATGAGCAGTTCTTC	CASRLALGQRTSGSYNEQFF	many	TRBD2	TRBV7-9	TRBJ2-1
TGTGCCAGCAGCCAGACTTTCGGGGAGACCCAGTACTTC	CASSQTFGETQYF	.	.	TRBV4-2	TRBJ2-5
TGCGCCAGCAGCTTGTTGGGCAGGGGATCCTACAATGAGCAGTTCTTC	CASSLLGRGSYNEQFF	.	.	TRBV5-1	TRBJ2-1
TGTGCCAGCAGCTTGCAGGGGATAGGTACAGATACGCAGTATTTT	CASSLQGIGTDTQYF	few	.	TRBV7-3	TRBJ2-3
TGTGCCAGCAGTTATCGTCGGCAGGCGGGTACAGCTTTCTTT	CASSYRRQAGTAFF	many	.	TRBV6-6	TRBJ1-1
TGTGCCAGCAGTAAAACAGGCTCAGGGCAGTATTTT	CASSKTGSGQYF	.	.	TRBV2	TRBJ2-3
TGTGCCAGCAGCCACCCCATTGGCAGACCCTCCTACGAGCAGTACTTC	CASSHPIGRPSYEQYF	.	.	TRBV11-2	TRBJ2-7
TGTGCCAGCAGGGGGGATCGATCACCCCTCCACTTT	CASRGDRSPLHF	many	.	TRBV2	TRBJ1-6
TGTGCCAGCAACCGCAGGGCCAACTATGGCTACACCTTC	CASNRRANYGYTF	few	.	TRBV6-6	TRBJ1-2
TGTGCCAGCAGCGTGGGGGTTTACAGGACCGGGGAGCTGTTTTTT	CASSVGVYRTGELFF	few	.	TRBV9	TRBJ2-2
TGCAGCGTTGATCAAAGCGGGGGTGAGACCCAGTACTTC	CSVDQSGGETQYF	few	TRBD2	TRBV29-1	TRBJ2-5
TGTGCCAGCAGCCCACGGGACACGAACACCGGGGAGCTGTTTTTT	CASSPRDTNTGELFF	.	.	TRBV9	TRBJ2-2
TGCGCCAGCAGTGCTACACTAGCGGGCACCTACAATGAGCAGTTCTTC	CASSATLAGTYNEQFF	few	TRBD2	TRBV10-2	TRBJ2-1
TGTGCCAGCAGCCTCCGAGAGACAACCCTGGGGGCGACCCAGTACTTC	CASSLRETTLGATQYF	few	.	TRBV11-2	TRBJ2-5
TGTGCCAGCACGGCCGGGGACAGGGGCTATGGCTACACCTTC	CASTAGDRGYGYTF	.	TRBD1	TRBV12-3/TRBV12-4	TRBJ1-2
TGTGCCAGCAGACCCCTGAGCTCCTACAATGAGCAGTTCTTC	CASRPLSSYNEQFF	many	.	TRBV9	TRBJ2-1
TGCAGTGCCGCCCCCACCTACAATGAGCAGTTCTTC	CSAAPTYNEQFF	.	.	TRBV20-1	TRBJ2-1
TGTGCCAGCAGTTACTCTCAGGGCGAGCAGTTCTTC	CASSYSQGEQFF	many	.	TRBV6-6	TRBJ2-1
TGCGCCAGCAAGGATAGGGCCCAGCCCCAGCATTTT	CASKDRAQPQHF	.	.	TRBV23-1	TRBJ1-5
TGCGCCAGCAGCCAAGAGTCTTGGGGTAGGGGCCCGGAGACCCAGTACTTC	CASSQESWGRGPETQYF	many	.	TRBV4-1	TRBJ2-5
TGTGCCAGCACCCAGGACAGGGGTAATGAAAAACTGTTTTTT	CASTQDRGNEKLFF	.	TRBD1	TRBV11-2	TRBJ1-4
TGCGCCAGCAGCCAAGATCTCAGGGTTTCACCCCTCCACTTT	CASSQDLRVSPLHF	.	.	TRBV4-3	TRBJ1-6
TGTGCCACCAGTGATTCGGGGGCTAGCGGGGCGCACAATGAGCAGTTCTTC	CATSDSGASGAHNEQFF	.	TRBD2	TRBV24-1	TRBJ2-1
TGTGCCAGCAGCCAAGAGGGCGGGGGCCTTCCAGATACGCAGTATTTT	CASSQEGGGLPDTQYF	.	.	TRBV4-2	TRBJ2-3
TGCAGTGCTAAGTCCGAAAAAGCTTTCTTT	CSAKSEKAFF	few	.	TRBV20-1	TRBJ1-1
TGCGCCAGCAGCTTGGCGGCAGACACTGAAGCTTTCTTT	CASSLAADTEAFF	.	.	TRBV5-1	TRBJ1-1
TGTGCCATCAGACCGGGACAGGGAATCAATCAGCCCCAGCATTTT	CAIRPGQGINQPQHF	.	TRBD1	TRBV10-3	TRBJ1-5
TGTGCCAGTAGTACACTCAGGGGGCGTAGGCGGACTGAAGCTTTCTTT	CASSTLRGRRRTEAFF	few	TRBD1	TRBV19	TRBJ1-1
TGTGCCAGCAGTGAGTGGGGATTGGGCAATCAGCCCCAGCATTTT	CASSEWGLGNQPQHF	.	.	TRBV6-1	TRBJ1-5
TGTGCCAGCAGCCCTTCGGGACAAGGCCTTAGTCAGCCCCAGCATTTT	CASSPSGQGLSQPQHF	many	.	TRBV25-1	TRBJ1-5
TGTGCCAGCAGTTTACTAGGCGGAACTAGCACAGATACGCAGTATTTT	CASSLLGGTSTDTQYF	many	.	TRBV27	TRBJ2-3
TGTGCCAGCAGCCAACAACCATATGGCTACACCTTC	CASSQQPYGYTF	few	.	TRBV7-2	TRBJ1-2
TGCAGTGCTAGAGATCCGACTAGCACAGATACGCAGTATTTT	CSARDPTSTDTQYF	.	.	TRBV20-1	TRBJ2-3
TGTGCCAGCAGCTTAGAAGGAGTGACTAGCCAGTCCCGCTCCTACGAGCAGTACTTC	CASSLEGVTSQSRSYEQYF	few	TRBD2	TRBV7-4	TRBJ2-7
TGTGCCAGCAGCTTGGTTAAAGGAGCTGAAGCTTTCTTT	CASSLVKGAEAFF	few	.	TRBV5-4	TRBJ1-1
TGTGCCAGCAGTTTATTCCCAGGGGGCCAGCCCCAGCATTTT	CASSLFPGGQPQHF	few	TRBD1	TRBV27	TRBJ1-5
TGCAGTGCTGCCGCGTGGGGGGAGCAAGAGACCCAGTACTTC	CSAAAWGEQETQYF	many	.	TRBV20-1	TRBJ2-5